A single sample gave rise to the 3 T cell receptor beta chains below, sequenced in a study of CD8 T cells in Susac syndrome. RNA amounts of roughly 0.45 to 1 ug underwent reverse transcription with random hexamers. In TCRdb, the immunoSEQ multiplex PCR reads were re-called with MiXCR into one record per CDR3 protein. The sample lists some 190,000 distinct CDR3 sequences; about 95% were seen once. Sample: CD4+ T cells from PBMCs. The receptors were gathered from a human donor in good health.

The chain joins TRBV7-3 to TRBJ2-7; D is possibly TRBD1 (6 bases). This CDR3 is 13 amino acids long. Per the germline V gene, CDR1 is SGHTA and CDR2 is FQGTGA. V lost 5 bases and J 5 bases, leaving 13 bases between the germline ends. The CDR3 sequence is CASSPTGLDEQYF. DNA of the CDR3: TGTGCCAGCAGCCCGACAGGACTCGACGAGCAGTACTTC. Full variable domain (rest looked up from reference TRBV7-3 and TRBJ2-7): GAGVSQTPSNKVTEKGKYVELRCDPISGHTALYWYRQSLGQGPEFLIYFQGTGAADDSGLPNDRFFAVRPEGSVSTLKIQRTERGDSAVYLCASSPTGLDEQYFGPGTRLTVT.

The chain uses TRBV25-1 and TRBJ1-1, with D perhaps matching TRBD1 (6 bases). Germline V gives CDR1 MGHDK, CDR2 SYGVNS. V was cut by 6 bases and J by 5 bases, with 16 bases left in between. The CDR3 has 14 residues. The CDR3 sequence is CASSREGGWTEAFF. The CDR3 nucleotides read TGTGCCAGCAGCAGAGAGGGGGGGTGGACTGAAGCTTTCTTT. Together with reference TRBV25-1 and TRBJ1-1, the CDR3 gives the full variable domain: EADIYQTPRYLVIGTGKKITLECSQTMGHDKMYWYQQDPGMELHLIHYSYGVNSTEKGDLSSESTVSRIRTEHFPLTLESARPSHTSQYLCASSREGGWTEAFFGQGTRLTVV.

The CDR3 loop reads CASSLGQGSEAFF. The DNA for the CDR3 is TGTGCCAGCAGCCTTGGACAGGGGAGTGAAGCTTTCTTT. The rearrangement joins TRBV4-2 to TRBJ1-1; the match to TRBD1 covers 9 bases. The CDR3 loop spans 13 amino acids. Germline-derived CDR1 and CDR2 are LGHNA and YNFKEQ. V lost 4 bases and J lost 7; bases outside the gene matches: 4.